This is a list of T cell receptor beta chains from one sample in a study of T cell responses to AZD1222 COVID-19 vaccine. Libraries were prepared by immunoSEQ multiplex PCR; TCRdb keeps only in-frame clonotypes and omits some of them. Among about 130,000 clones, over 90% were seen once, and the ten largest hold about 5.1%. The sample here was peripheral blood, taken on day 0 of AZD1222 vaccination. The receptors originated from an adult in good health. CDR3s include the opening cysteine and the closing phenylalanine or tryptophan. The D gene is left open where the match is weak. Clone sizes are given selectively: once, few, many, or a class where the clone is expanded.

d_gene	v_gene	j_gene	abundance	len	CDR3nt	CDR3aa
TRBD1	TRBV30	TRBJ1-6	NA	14	TGTGCCTGGAGTATGGGACAGGGCAACTCACCCCTCCACTTT	CAWSMGQGNSPLHF
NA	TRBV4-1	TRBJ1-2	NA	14	TGCGCCAGCAGCCAAGATGAGGACAGCTATGGCTACACCTTC	CASSQDEDSYGYTF
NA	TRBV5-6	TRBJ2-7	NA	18	TGTGCCAGCAGCTTGGCGGGTGGAAGCAGGGAGTTTTCCTACGAGCAGTACTTC	CASSLAGGSREFSYEQYF
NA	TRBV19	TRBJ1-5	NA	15	TGTGCCAGTAGCGCCTTTAGAGATAGCAATCAGCCCCAGCATTTT	CASSAFRDSNQPQHF
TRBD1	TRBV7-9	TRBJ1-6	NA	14	TGTGCCAGCAGCTTCTGGGACAGGGGTTCACCCCTCCACTTT	CASSFWDRGSPLHF
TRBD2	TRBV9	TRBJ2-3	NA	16	TGTGCCAGCAGCGTAGCGCTCGGGAGGAGGGCAGATACGCAGTATTTT	CASSVALGRRADTQYF
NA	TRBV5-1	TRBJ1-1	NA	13	TGCGCCAGCAGCAAGATCCGGGACAAAGAAGCTTTCTTT	CASSKIRDKEAFF
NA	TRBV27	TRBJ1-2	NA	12	TGTGCCTCTGCAGGGCGTCACTATGGCTACACCTTC	CASAGRHYGYTF
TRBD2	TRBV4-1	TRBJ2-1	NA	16	TGCGCCAGCAGCCACCGGACTAGCGGGAGTAACAATGAGCAGTTCTTC	CASSHRTSGSNNEQFF
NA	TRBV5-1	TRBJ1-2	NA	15	TGCGCCAGCAGCTTGGGACCCCGCGGGGTCTATGGCTACACCTTC	CASSLGPRGVYGYTF
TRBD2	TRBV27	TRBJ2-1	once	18	TGTGCCAGCAGTTTAAGTTGGCTAGCGGGAGGCCCGCGTAGTCGGCAGTTCTTC	CASSLSWLAGGPRSRQFF
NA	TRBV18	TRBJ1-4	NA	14	TGTGCCAGCTCACCCAGGGAAGCAAGGGAAAAACTGTTTTTT	CASSPREAREKLFF
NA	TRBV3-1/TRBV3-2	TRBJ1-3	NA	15	TGTGCCAGCAGCCAAGATGCCAGCTCTGGAAACACCATATATTTT	CASSQDASSGNTIYF
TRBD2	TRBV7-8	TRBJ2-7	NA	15	TGTGCCAGCAGCTTAGCGCTAGCGGGAGTCTTCGAGCAGTACTTC	CASSLALAGVFEQYF
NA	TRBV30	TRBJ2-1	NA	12	TGTGCCTGGAGTATAGACACGAATGAGCAGTTCTTC	CAWSIDTNEQFF
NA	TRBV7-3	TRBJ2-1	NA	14	TGTGCCAGCAGCTTAGCGGGAAAGGGGAATGAGCAGTTCTTC	CASSLAGKGNEQFF
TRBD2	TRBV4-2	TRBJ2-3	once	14	TGTGCCAGCAGCCAACGTAGCGGGCGAGATACGCAGTATTTT	CASSQRSGRDTQYF
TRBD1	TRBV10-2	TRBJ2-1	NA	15	TGCGCCAGCAGTCACCCGGGACAGGGTATGAATGAGCAGTTCTTC	CASSHPGQGMNEQFF
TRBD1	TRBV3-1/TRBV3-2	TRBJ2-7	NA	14	TGTGCCAGCAGCCTGGGACAGGGCCCCTACGAGCAGTACTTC	CASSLGQGPYEQYF
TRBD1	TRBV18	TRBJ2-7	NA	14	TGTGCCAGCTCAAACACAGGGGACTCCTACGAGCAGTACTTC	CASSNTGDSYEQYF
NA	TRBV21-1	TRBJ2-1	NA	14	TGTGCCAGCATAATCAGGAGCTCCTACAATGAGCAGTTCTTC	CASIIRSSYNEQFF
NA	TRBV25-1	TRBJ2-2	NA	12	TGTGCCAGCAGTGAATTTTACGGGGAGCTGTTTTTT	CASSEFYGELFF
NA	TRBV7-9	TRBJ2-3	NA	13	TGTGCCAGCAGCTTCTGGGGCACAGATACGCAGTATTTT	CASSFWGTDTQYF
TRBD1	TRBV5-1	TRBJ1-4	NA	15	TGCGCCAGCAGCCTGGGTGGGGGGACAGACGAAAAACTGTTTTTT	CASSLGGGTDEKLFF
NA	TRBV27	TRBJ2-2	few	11	TGTGCCAGCACTAACACCGGGGAGCTGTTTTTT	CASTNTGELFF
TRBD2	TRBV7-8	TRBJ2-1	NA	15	TGTGCCAGCAGCTCATTAGCGGGAGAGTGGAATGAGCAGTTCTTC	CASSSLAGEWNEQFF
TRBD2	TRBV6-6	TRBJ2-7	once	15	TGTGCCAGCAGTCTCAGCGGGAGGGGGTCCTACGAGCAGTACTTC	CASSLSGRGSYEQYF
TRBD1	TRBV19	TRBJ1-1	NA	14	TGTGCCAGTAACCCTGGACAGGCGAACACTGAAGCTTTCTTT	CASNPGQANTEAFF
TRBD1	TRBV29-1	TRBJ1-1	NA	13	TGCCTCCTGCAACCGACAGGGTACACTGAAGCTTTCTTT	CLLQPTGYTEAFF
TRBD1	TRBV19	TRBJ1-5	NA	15	TGTGCCAGTAGTGTACCGGGACAGGATAATCAGCCCCAGCATTTT	CASSVPGQDNQPQHF
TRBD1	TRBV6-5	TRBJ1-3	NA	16	TGTGCCAGCAGTTACACCGGACAGGGCACGGGAAACACCATATATTTT	CASSYTGQGTGNTIYF
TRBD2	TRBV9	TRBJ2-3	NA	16	TGTGCCAGCAGCGTAATATCTAGCGGTGGGACAGATACGCAGTATTTT	CASSVISSGGTDTQYF
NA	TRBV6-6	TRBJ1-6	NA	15	TGTGCCAGCAGTTACTCGCAGCCTTCGGTCTCACCCCTCCACTTT	CASSYSQPSVSPLHF
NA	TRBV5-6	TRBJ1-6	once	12	TGTGCCAGCAGCTTAGGCGATTCACCCCTCCACTTT	CASSLGDSPLHF
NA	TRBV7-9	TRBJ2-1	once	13	TGTGCCAGCAGCCGGGACGCAAACAATGAGCAGTTCTTC	CASSRDANNEQFF
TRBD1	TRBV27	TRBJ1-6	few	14	TGTGCCAGCAGCAGACAGGGAGTCTATTCACCCCTCCACTTT	CASSRQGVYSPLHF
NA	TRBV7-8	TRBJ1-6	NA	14	TGTGCCAGCAGCTTATTGTCGAGTAATTCACCCCTCCACTTT	CASSLLSSNSPLHF
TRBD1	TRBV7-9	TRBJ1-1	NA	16	TGTGCCAGCAGCTTAACCCAGGGGGCCGTGAACACTGAAGCTTTCTTT	CASSLTQGAVNTEAFF
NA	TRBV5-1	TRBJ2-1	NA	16	TGCGCCAGCCGAGGGATTTATAGAGGGTCCTACAATGAGCAGTTCTTC	CASRGIYRGSYNEQFF
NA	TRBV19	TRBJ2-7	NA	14	TGTGCCAGTAGTCGGTCCGCAAACTCCTACGAGCAGTACTTC	CASSRSANSYEQYF
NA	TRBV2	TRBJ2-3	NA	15	TGTGCCAGCAGCCTGAACAGGGCGGGGACAGATACGCAGTATTTT	CASSLNRAGTDTQYF
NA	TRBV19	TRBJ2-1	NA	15	TGTGCCAGTAGGGTAGCCGCTAGCTCCTACAATGAGCAGTTCTTC	CASRVAASSYNEQFF
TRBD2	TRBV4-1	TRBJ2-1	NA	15	TGCGCCAGCAGCCAAGCGGAGCGGGAGACCAATGAGCAGTTCTTC	CASSQAERETNEQFF
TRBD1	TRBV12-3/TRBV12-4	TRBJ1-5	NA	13	TGTGCCAGCAGCCCCACAGGGGTTCAGCCCCAGCATTTT	CASSPTGVQPQHF
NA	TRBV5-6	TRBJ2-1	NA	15	TGTGCCAGCAGCTTGGCCCGGGAGTGGGAGAATGAGCAGTTCTTC	CASSLAREWENEQFF
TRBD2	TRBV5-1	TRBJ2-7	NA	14	TGCGCCAGTGGACAACTAGCGGGGGCCTACGAGCAGTACTTC	CASGQLAGAYEQYF
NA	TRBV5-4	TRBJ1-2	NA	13	TGTGCCAGCAGGGGAGCGGGTAAGGGTGGCTACACCTTC	CASRGAGKGGYTF
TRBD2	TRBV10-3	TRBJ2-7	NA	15	TGTGCCATCAGTGGGGCTAGCGGAGTCCCTTACGAGCAGTACTTC	CAISGASGVPYEQYF
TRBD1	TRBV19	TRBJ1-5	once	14	TGTGCCAGTAGTCTTGGGACAGGGGTTCAGCCCCAGCATTTT	CASSLGTGVQPQHF
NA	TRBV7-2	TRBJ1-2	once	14	TGTGCCAGCAGCTTAGACACACTAAACTATGGCTACACCTTC	CASSLDTLNYGYTF
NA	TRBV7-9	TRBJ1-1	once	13	TGTGCCAGCAGCCGGACAGTTAACACTGAAGCTTTCTTT	CASSRTVNTEAFF
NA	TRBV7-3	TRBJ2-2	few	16	TGTGCCAGCAGCCCACTCCCGGGAGTTGTCAAGGAGGAGCTGTTTTTT	CASSPLPGVVKEELFF
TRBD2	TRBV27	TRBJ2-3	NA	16	TGTGCCAGCAGTTTATGGCGGGAGGGCCGAGCAGATACGCAGTATTTT	CASSLWREGRADTQYF
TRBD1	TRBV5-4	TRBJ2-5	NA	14	TGTGCCAGCAGCCCGGACAGGTGGGAAGAGACCCAGTACTTC	CASSPDRWEETQYF
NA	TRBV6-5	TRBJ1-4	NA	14	TGTGCCAGCAGTCACAGGGAAGACGGGGAAAAACTGTTTTTT	CASSHREDGEKLFF
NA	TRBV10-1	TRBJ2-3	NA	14	TGCGCCAGCAGTGAAGGGACGGTGGGGGATACGCAGTATTTT	CASSEGTVGDTQYF
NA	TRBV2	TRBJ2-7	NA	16	TGTGCCAGCAGGGAAAATGACAGGATCGTTTCCTACGAGCAGTACTTC	CASRENDRIVSYEQYF
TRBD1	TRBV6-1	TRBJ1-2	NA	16	TGTGCCAGCAGTGAAGGGTGGGACAGGGGGCGCTATGGCTACACCTTC	CASSEGWDRGRYGYTF
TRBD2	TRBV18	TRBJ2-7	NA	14	TGTGCCAGCTCACCCGGGCCGGGAGGGTACGAGCAGTACTTC	CASSPGPGGYEQYF